The 7 T cell receptor beta chains presented below share a single source sample, sequenced in a study of T cell repertoires in cytomegalovirus infection (dated by TCRdb to between 2017 and 2020). No antigen has been assigned to these receptors. The meaning of the sample's treatment or condition label: in vitro stimulation with specific CMV peptide epitopes to enrich CMV-specific T cells. These reads were obtained on an Illumina HiSeq 1500. Through fastp at Q25 and MiXCR, TCRdb rebuilt clones from the public reads, retaining in-frame beta chains. Each record represents a unique CDR3 protein, reported with the most common genes and DNA among its rows. This sample gives 700,000 to 850,000 distinct CDR3 sequences in total; approximately 32% of them show up just once. Of the sample, around 12% is held by the ten largest clones. Sequenced material: cultured CD8+ T cells from PBMCs, taken from culture after CMV antigen stimulation. The receptors were gathered from a human donor in good health (CMV status not recorded). Some clones in this sample may be carry-over from other donors' samples.

With respect to this clonotype: One end of the junction does not line up with germline, which may come from a read error. This chain links TRBV19 with TRBJ2-1; tentative D call: TRBD1 (6 bases). CDR1 is LNHDA and CDR2 is SQIVND in the germline V gene (reference sequence). There are 15 residues in the CDR3. The CDR3: CTSSRLQGLKDEQFF. The CDR3, as DNA: TGTACCAGTAGCCGTTTACAGGGCCTAAAGGATGAGCAGTTCTTC.

This clonotype was picked up one time. The rearrangement uses TRBV27 and TRBJ1-5; D is unclear. This CDR3 spans 15 amino acids. Between the trimmed V and J ends, which lost 6 bases and 6 bases, there was a span of 18 bases. Germline assignment: CDR1 MNHEY and CDR2 SMNVEV (reference sequence). This CDR3 is CASSMDHQGSQPQHF. CDR3 DNA sequence: TGTGCCAGCAGCATGGATCACCAAGGTAGTCAGCCCCAGCATTTT.

V and J are TRBV12-3 or TRBV12-4 and TRBJ2-5, with TRBD2 matching 12 bases. The CDR3 spans 18 residues. V lost 6 bases and J lost 5; bases outside the gene matches: 16. CDR3 in DNA: TGTGCCAGCAGCCCAACCTACCTAGCGGGGGGGCCCTATGAGACCCAGTACTTC. It codes for CASSPTYLAGGPYETQYF.

The V and J genes are TRBV27 and TRBJ2-3; D is possibly TRBD2 (6 bases). The CDR3 extends over 17 amino acids. The V gene's germline CDR1 is MNHEY and CDR2 SMNVEV (reference sequence). The V end was cut by 1 base, the J end by 2 bases, with 16 bases between. This CDR3 reads CASSLYPLLAITDTQYF. DNA for the CDR3: TGTGCCAGCAGTTTATACCCCCTACTAGCCATCACAGATACGCAGTATTTT.

Only a few counts were recorded for this clonotype. V gene TRBV7-6 combines with J gene TRBJ1-3, with TRBD1 matching over 7 bases. Losses at the gene ends were 5 bases for V and 0 bases for J; bases not matched to a gene: 10. This CDR3 comprises 17 residues. Germline assignment: CDR1 SGHVS and CDR2 FNYEAQ. CDR3 amino acids: CASSPGGQTSSGNTIYF. The CDR3 region has the DNA TGTGCCAGCAGCCCAGGGGGACAGACGAGCTCTGGAAACACCATATATTTT.

This chain links TRBV6-2 or TRBV6-3 with TRBJ2-2; D possibly corresponds to TRBD1 (6 bases). The CDR3 length is 14 residues. V was pared by 1 base and J by 6 bases, with 9 bases between. The germline V gene has CDR1 MNHEY and CDR2 SVGEGT. CDR3 amino acids: CASSYYRVAGELFF. The CDR3 DNA reads TGTGCCAGCAGTTACTACAGGGTTGCCGGGGAGCTGTTTTTT.

The chain is built from TRBV7-9 and TRBJ2-7, with D unclear. The ends were cut back, 2 bases at V and 7 bases at J, with 12 bases in the middle. The germline gives CDR1 SEHNR, CDR2 FQNEAQ (reference sequence). The CDR3 runs 13 residues. The CDR3 DNA sequence: TGTGCCAGCAGCTTAAACAGCCTGGGAGAGCAGTACGTC. Residues: CASSLNSLGEQYV.